These 10 T cell receptor beta chains came from one sample sequenced in a study of T-cell memory formation after mild COVID-19. Via MiXCR, TCRdb re-called the 5' RACE reads, giving one row per CDR3 protein. The table lists tens of thousands of distinct CDR3 sequences, about 16% of them singletons, with 39% in the top ten. Sequences were obtained from PBMCs or a T cell subset sorted from them (not recorded which). The origin of the receptors is a man in his late teens or twenties who had mild COVID-19 (a few samples of this study predate the infection). Cell type and time point are not known.

This clonotype was detected many times. The V gene is TRBV7-2, the J gene TRBJ2-7; TRBD1 aligns across 7 bases. V shed 5 bases and J 0 bases; nucleotides not matched to a gene: 7. This CDR3 has 15 amino acids. Germline CDR1 reads SGHTA; CDR2 reads FQGNSA. The DNA of the CDR3 is TGTGCCAGCAGCCCGAGGGGGACAGACTCCTACGAGCAGTACTTC. This gives the protein CASSPRGTDSYEQYF.

This clonotype was seen a handful of times. The chain recombines TRBV10-3 with TRBJ2-2, with D perhaps matching TRBD1 (6 bases). Germline V gene sequence: CDR1 ENHRY, CDR2 SYGVKD. V lost 3 bases and J lost 0, with 8 bases in between. The CDR3 length is 15 residues. Here the CDR3 reads CAISDRGPNTGELFF. CDR3 sequence (DNA): TGTGCCATCAGTGACAGGGGCCCGAACACCGGGGAGCTGTTTTTT.

This rearrangement joins TRBV6-2 or TRBV6-3 to TRBJ2-1; tentative D call: TRBD2 (6 bases). This CDR3 spans 14 amino acids. V lost 0 bases and J lost 6, with 9 bases in between. Germline CDR1 reads MNHEY; CDR2 reads SVGEGT. The CDR3 DNA is TGTGCCAGCAGTTACTCCCCCGGGGGCAATGAGCAGTTCTTC. Amino acid sequence: CASSYSPGGNEQFF.

This clonotype was seen only a few times. The chain has TRBV5-6 and TRBJ2-1, with 11 bases fitting TRBD1. V lost 2 bases to trimming and J lost 8 bases; unmatched junction nucleotides: 9. Germline values: CDR1 SGHDT, CDR2 YYEEEE. The CDR3 totals 16 residues. The CDR3 here is CASSLGRTGGTDEQFF. CDR3 sequence (DNA): TGTGCCAGCAGCTTAGGGCGGACAGGGGGCACCGATGAGCAGTTCTTC.

This clonotype was seen only a few times. The chain couples TRBV7-6 to TRBJ1-1; 8 positions agree with TRBD1. The length of the CDR3 is 13 residues. The J segment lost 11 bases and the V segment lost 0 bases, leaving 5 bases of the junction unmatched. Germline CDR1 SGHVS, CDR2 FNYEAQ. Written as DNA, the CDR3 is TGTGCCAGCAGCTTAGCCGCGGACAGGGTTGCTTTCTTT. Translation gives CASSLAADRVAFF.

This clonotype was seen a few times. The rearrangement links TRBV6-6 to TRBJ2-7; D gene ambiguous. From germline, CDR1 is MNHNY and CDR2 SVGAGI (reference sequence). Trimming cost V 3 bases and J 6 bases, with 12 bases left between them. This CDR3 is 13 amino acids long. CDR3 nucleotides: TGTGCCAGCAGTTATCTACGGGTTCCCGAGCAGTACTTC. This translates into CASSYLRVPEQYF.

The rearrangement joins TRBV19 to TRBJ1-2; TRBD1 aligns across 12 bases. Germline CDR1 and CDR2: LNHDA and SQIVND (reference sequence). CDR3 length: 16 residues. The ends lost 5 bases at V and 3 bases at J; junction bases unmatched: 7. CDR3 residues: CASSYGTGGPDYGYTF. CDR3 nucleotides: TGTGCCAGTAGTTATGGGACAGGGGGCCCTGACTATGGCTACACCTTC.

This clonotype was seen more than once but under ten times. The chain uses TRBV4-3 and TRBJ2-7; tentatively, D is TRBD2 (6 bases). This CDR3 comprises 15 residues. Germline V gene data show CDR1 as LGHNA and CDR2 as YSLEER. V lost 0 bases and J lost 0, with 9 bases in between. The CDR3 spells CASSQDIGSSYEQYF. CDR3 sequence (DNA): TGCGCCAGCAGCCAAGATATCGGGAGCTCCTACGAGCAGTACTTC.

This clonotype was recorded a few times. The chain combines TRBV4-1 with TRBJ2-7; D ambiguous. Deletions cut 0 bases from V and 6 bases from J, with 9 bases between. The CDR3 has 13 residues. The V gene's germline CDR1 is MGHRA and CDR2 YSYEKL. As DNA, the CDR3 is TGCGCCAGCAGCCAAGAACCGGCACCCGAGCAGTACTTC. Translation gives CASSQEPAPEQYF.

Comments on this clonotype: The junction departs from germline at one end; a sequencing error may be responsible. For the CDR3, the DNA is TGTGCCAGCATTGGACAGGGCCCCGATACGCATTATTTT. Protein sequence: CASIGQGPDTHYF. The chain has TRBV6-2 or TRBV6-3 and TRBJ2-3, with 8 positions matching TRBD1. Germline assignment: CDR1 MNHEY and CDR2 SVGEGT. This CDR3 region has 13 residues.